The clone carrying this T cell receptor beta chain turned up a few times. Its antigen is currently unknown. The record originates from a study of T-cell memory formation after mild COVID-19. Study information: Clustering of TCRs was largely donor specific. Findings and caveats of the study: Pre-infection memory harbored some responding clones, suggesting cross-reactive memory joined. Contracting clones, day 15 to 85, had balanced CD4/CD8, and later expanders favored CD4+. CD4+ clones that contracted lay mainly in CM and EM; CD8+ ones lay in EMRA.

The germline gives CDR1 LGHNA, CDR2 YSLEER. With 1 base clipped from V and 7 bases from J, the junction kept 3 bases outside the gene matches. The CDR3 length is 14 residues. TCRdb reprocessed the 5' RACE reads with MiXCR, giving one entry per CDR3 protein. In the table there are under 450,000 distinct CDR3 sequences, less than 25% of which are singletons. The V and J genes are TRBV4-3 and TRBJ2-1, with 8 positions matching TRBD2. The sample comprised PBMCs or a T cell subset sorted from them (not recorded which). This TCR came from an adult woman who had mild COVID-19 (a few samples of this study predate the infection). Cell type and time point are not known. The CDR3 bases are TGCGCCAGCAGCCAAGGGCGGGAGGCAAATGAGCAGTTCTTC. Encoded protein: CASSQGREANEQFF.